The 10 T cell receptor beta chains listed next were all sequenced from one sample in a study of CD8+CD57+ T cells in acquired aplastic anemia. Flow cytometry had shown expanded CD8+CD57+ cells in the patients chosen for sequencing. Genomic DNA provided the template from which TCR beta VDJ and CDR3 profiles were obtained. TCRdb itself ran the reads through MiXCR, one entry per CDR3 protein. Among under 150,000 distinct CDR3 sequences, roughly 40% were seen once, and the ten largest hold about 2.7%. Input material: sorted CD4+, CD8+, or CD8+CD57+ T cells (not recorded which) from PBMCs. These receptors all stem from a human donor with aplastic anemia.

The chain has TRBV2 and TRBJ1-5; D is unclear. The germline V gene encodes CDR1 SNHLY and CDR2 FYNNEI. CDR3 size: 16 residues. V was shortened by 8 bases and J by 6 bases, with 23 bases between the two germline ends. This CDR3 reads CASAAGTPAGGQPQHF. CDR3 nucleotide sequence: TGTGCCAGCGCCGCCGGTACTCCGGCCGGAGGTCAGCCCCAGCATTTT.

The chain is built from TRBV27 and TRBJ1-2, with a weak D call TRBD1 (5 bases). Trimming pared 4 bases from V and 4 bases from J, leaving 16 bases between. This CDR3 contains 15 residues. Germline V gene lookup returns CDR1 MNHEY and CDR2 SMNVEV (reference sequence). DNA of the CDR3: TGTGCCAGCAGTTACCGATATTCGGGGGGCTATGGCTACACCTTC. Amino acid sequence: CASSYRYSGGYGYTF.

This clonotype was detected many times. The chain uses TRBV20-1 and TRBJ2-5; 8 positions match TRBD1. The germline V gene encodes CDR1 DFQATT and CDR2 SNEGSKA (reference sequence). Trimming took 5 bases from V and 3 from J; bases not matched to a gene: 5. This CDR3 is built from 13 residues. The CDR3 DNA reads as TGCAGTGCTGACCCGGACAGGGAAGAGACCCAGTACTTC. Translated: CSADPDREETQYF.

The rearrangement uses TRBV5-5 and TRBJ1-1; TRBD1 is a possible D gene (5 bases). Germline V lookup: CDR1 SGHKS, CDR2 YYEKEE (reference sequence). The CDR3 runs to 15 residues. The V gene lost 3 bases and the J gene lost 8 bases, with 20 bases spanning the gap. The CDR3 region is CASSSDGRVGTEAFF. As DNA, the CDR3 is TGTGCCAGCAGCTCCGATGGAAGGGTTGGGACCGAAGCTTTCTTT.

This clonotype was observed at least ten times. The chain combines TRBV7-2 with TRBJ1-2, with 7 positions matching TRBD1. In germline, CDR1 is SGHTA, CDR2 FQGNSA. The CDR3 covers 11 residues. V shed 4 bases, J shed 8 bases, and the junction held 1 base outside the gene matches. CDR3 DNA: TGTGCCAGCAGCTCAGGGGGAGGCTACACCTTC. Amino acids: CASSSGGGYTF.

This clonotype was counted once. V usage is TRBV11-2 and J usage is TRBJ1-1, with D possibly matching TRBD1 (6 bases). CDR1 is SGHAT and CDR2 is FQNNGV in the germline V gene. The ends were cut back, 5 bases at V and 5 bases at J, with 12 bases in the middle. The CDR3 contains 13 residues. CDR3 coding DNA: TGTGCCAGCAGCCTCACAGGGCAGACTGAAGCTTTCTTT. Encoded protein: CASSLTGQTEAFF.

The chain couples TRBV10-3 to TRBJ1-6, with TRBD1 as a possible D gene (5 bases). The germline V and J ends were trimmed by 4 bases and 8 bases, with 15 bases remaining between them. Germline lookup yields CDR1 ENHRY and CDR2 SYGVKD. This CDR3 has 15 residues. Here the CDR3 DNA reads TGTGCCATCAGTGTCGGGGCGCTTCGGGATTCACCCCTCCACTTT. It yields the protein CAISVGALRDSPLHF.

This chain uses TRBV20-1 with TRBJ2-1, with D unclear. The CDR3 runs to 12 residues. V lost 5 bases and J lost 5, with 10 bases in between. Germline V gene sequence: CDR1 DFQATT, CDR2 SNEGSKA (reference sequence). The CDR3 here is CSAPATHNEQFF. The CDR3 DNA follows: TGCAGTGCTCCCGCGACCCACAATGAGCAGTTCTTC.

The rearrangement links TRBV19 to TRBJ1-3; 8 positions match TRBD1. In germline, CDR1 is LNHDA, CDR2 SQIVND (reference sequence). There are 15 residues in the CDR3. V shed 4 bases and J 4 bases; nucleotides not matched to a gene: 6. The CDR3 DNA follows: TGTGCCAGTAGTACCCGGACAGGGACCGGAAACACCATATATTTT. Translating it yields CASSTRTGTGNTIYF.

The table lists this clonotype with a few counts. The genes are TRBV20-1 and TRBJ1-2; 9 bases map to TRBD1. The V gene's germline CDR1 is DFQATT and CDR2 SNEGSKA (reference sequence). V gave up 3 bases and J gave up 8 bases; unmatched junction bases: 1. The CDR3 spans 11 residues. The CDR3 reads CSARTGGGYTF. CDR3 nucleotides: TGCAGTGCTAGGACAGGGGGAGGCTACACCTTC.